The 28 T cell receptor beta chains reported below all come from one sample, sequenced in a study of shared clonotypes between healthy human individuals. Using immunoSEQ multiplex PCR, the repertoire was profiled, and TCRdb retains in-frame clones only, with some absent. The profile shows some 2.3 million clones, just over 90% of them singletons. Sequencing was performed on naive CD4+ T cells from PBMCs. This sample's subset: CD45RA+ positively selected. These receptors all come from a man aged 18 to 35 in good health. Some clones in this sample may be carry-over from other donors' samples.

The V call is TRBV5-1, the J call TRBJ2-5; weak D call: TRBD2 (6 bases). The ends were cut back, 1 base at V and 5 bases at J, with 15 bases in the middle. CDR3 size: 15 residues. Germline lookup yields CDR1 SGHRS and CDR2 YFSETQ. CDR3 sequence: CASSLHGEVGETQYF. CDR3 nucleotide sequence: TGCGCCAGCAGCTTGCATGGGGAGGTAGGGGAGACCCAGTACTTC.

The CDR3: CASSIGLVQPRARPPLSGANVLTF. For the CDR3, the DNA is TGTGCCAGTAGTATAGGGTTGGTCCAACCCAGAGCCCGGCCACCTCTCTCTGGGGCCAACGTCCTGACTTTC. V and J are TRBV19 and TRBJ2-6; D not certain. Germline loops: CDR1 LNHDA, CDR2 SQIVND (reference sequence). The CDR3 contains 24 residues. V was cut by 1 base and J by 0 bases, with 31 bases left in between.

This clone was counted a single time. The CDR3 nucleotides are TGTGCCAGCAGCTTAGAGTATAGGGGGATTGGGGACACTGAAGCTTTCTTT. Its translation is CASSLEYRGIGDTEAFF. This rearrangement joins TRBV11-2 to TRBJ1-1, with TRBD1 as a possible D gene (6 bases). CDR3 length equals 17 residues. V lost 0 bases to trimming and J lost 3 bases, with 17 bases between them. Germline V CDR1 and CDR2: SGHAT, FQNNGV.

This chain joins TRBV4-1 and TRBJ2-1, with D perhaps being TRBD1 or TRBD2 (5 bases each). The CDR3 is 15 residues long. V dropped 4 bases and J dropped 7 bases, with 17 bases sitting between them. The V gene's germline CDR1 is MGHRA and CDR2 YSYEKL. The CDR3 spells CASSLHRDGINEQFF. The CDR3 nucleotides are TGCGCCAGCAGCCTCCACCGGGACGGGATTAATGAGCAGTTCTTC.

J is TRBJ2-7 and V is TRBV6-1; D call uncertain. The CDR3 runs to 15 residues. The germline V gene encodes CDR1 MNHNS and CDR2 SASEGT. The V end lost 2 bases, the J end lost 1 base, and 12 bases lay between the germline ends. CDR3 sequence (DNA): TGTGCCAGCAGTGAAAGGGCGCGGACGTCCTACGAGCAGTACTTC. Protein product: CASSERARTSYEQYF.

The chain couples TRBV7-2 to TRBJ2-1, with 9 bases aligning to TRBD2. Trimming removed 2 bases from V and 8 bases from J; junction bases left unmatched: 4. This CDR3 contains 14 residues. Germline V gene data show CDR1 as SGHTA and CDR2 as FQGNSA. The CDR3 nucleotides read TGTGCCAGCAGCTTACGCGGGAGGGTAGATGAGCAGTTCTTC. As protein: CASSLRGRVDEQFF.

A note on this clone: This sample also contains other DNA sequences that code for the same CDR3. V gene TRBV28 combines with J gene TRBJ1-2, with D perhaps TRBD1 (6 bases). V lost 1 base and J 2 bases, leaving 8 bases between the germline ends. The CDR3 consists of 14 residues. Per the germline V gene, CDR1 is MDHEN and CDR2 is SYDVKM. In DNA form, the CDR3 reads TGTGCCAGCAGTTTATTAACAGGGAACTATGGCTACACCTTC. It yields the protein CASSLLTGNYGYTF.

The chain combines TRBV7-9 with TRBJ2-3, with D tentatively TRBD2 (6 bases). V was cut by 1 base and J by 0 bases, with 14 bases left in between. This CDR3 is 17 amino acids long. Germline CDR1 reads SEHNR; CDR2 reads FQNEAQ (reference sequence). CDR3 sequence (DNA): TGTGCCAGCAGCTTAGTGGGGGGACCGCTCAGCACAGATACGCAGTATTTT. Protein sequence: CASSLVGGPLSTDTQYF.

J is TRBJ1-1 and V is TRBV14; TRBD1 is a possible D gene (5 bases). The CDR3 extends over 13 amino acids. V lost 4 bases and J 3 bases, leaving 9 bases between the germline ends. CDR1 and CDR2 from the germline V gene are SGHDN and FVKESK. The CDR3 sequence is CASSPGLYTEAFF. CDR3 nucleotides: TGTGCCAGCAGCCCGGGACTTTACACTGAAGCTTTCTTT.

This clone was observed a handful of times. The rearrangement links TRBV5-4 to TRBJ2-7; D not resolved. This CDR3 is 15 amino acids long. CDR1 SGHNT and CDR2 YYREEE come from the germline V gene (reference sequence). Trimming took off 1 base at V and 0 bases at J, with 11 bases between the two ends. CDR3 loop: CASSLKTQSSYEQYF. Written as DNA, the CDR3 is TGTGCCAGCAGCTTGAAAACACAGAGCTCCTACGAGCAGTACTTC.

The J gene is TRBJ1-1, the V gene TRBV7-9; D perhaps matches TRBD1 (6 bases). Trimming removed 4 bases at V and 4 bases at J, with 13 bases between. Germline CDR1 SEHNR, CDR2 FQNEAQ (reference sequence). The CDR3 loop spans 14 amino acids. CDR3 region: CASSSTGIGTEAFF. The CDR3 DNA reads TGTGCCAGCAGCTCTACAGGGATAGGCACTGAAGCTTTCTTT.

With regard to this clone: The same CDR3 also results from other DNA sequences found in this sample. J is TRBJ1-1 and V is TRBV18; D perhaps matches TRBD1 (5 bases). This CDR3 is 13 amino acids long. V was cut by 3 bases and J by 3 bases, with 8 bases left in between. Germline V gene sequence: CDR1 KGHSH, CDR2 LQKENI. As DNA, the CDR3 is TGTGCCAGCTCACCTGAGGGGCACACTGAAGCTTTCTTT. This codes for CASSPEGHTEAFF.

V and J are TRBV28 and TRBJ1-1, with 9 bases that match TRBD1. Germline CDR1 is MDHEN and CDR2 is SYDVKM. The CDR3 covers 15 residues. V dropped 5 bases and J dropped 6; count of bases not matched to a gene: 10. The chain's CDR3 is CASSIPGQGLPEAFF. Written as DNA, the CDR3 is TGTGCCAGCAGTATACCGGGACAGGGTCTCCCTGAAGCTTTCTTT. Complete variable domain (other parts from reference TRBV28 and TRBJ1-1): DVKVTQSSRYLVKRTGEKVFLECVQDMDHENMFWYRQDPGLGLRLIYFSYDVKMKEKGDIPEGYSVSREKKERFSLILESASTNQTSMYLCASSIPGQGLPEAFFGQGTRLTVV.

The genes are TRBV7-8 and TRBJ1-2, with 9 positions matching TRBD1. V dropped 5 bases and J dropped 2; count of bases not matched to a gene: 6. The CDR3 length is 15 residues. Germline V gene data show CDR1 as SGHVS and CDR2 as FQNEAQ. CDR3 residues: CASSKQGAQNYGYTF. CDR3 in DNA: TGTGCCAGCAGCAAACAGGGGGCTCAAAACTATGGCTACACCTTC.

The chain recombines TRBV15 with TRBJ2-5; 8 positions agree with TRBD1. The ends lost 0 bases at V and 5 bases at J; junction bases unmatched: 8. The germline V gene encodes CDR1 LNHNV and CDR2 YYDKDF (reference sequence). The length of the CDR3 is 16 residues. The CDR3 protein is CATSREGQGTGETQYF. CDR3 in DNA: TGTGCCACCAGCAGAGAAGGACAGGGAACAGGGGAGACCCAGTACTTC. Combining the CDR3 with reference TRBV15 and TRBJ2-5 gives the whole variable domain DAMVIQNPRYQVTQFGKPVTLSCSQTLNHNVMYWYQQKSSQAPKLLFHYYDKDFNNEADTPDNFQSRRPNTSFCFLDIRSPGLGDTAMYLCATSREGQGTGETQYFGPGTRLLVL.

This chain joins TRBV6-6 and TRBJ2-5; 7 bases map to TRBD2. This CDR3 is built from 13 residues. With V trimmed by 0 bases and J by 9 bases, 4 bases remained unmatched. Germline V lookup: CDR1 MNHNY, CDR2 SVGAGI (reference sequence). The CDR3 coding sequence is TGTGCCAGCAGTTACTCGGGGGGGGAGGCCCAGTACTTC. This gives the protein CASSYSGGEAQYF.

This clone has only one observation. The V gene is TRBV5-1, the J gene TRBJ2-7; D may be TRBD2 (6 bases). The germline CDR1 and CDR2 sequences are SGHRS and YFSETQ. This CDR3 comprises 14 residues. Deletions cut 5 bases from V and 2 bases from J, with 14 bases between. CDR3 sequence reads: CASSVGTLTYEQYF. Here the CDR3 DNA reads TGCGCCAGCAGTGTGGGGACTTTGACCTACGAGCAGTACTTC.

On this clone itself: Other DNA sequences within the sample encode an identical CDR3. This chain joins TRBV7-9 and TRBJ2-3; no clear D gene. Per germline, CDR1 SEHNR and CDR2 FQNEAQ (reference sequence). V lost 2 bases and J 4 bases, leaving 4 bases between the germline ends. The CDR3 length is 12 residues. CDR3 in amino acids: CASSLSPDTQYF. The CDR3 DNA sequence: TGTGCCAGCAGCTTATCTCCAGATACGCAGTATTTT.

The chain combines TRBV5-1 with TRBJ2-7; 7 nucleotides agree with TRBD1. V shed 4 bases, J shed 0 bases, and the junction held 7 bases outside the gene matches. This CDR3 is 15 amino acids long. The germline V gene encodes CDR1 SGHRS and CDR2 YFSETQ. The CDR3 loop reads CASSTGQVPSYEQYF. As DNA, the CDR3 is TGCGCCAGCAGCACCGGACAGGTCCCCTCCTACGAGCAGTACTTC.

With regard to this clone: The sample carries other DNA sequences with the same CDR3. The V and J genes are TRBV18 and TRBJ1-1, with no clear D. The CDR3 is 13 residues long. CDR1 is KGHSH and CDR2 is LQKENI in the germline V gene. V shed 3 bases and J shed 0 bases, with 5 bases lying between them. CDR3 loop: CASSPLLNTEAFF. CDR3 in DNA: TGTGCCAGCTCACCTCTCTTGAACACTGAAGCTTTCTTT.

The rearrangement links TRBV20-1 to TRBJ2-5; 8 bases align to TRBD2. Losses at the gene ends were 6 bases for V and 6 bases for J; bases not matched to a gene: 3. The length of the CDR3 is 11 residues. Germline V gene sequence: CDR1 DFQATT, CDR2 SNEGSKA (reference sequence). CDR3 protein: CSAGGGKTQYF. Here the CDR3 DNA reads TGCAGTGCCGGGGGGGGAAAGACCCAGTACTTC.

The CDR3 DNA sequence: TGTGCCAGCTCACCACTGACAGGGGCTAATGAAAAACTGTTTTTT. Translated: CASSPLTGANEKLFF. The V call is TRBV18, the J call TRBJ1-4, with TRBD1 matching 8 bases. CDR3 length: 15 residues. The germline gives CDR1 KGHSH, CDR2 LQKENI. After removal of 1 base from V and 3 bases from J, the junction contained 1 base not matched to a gene.

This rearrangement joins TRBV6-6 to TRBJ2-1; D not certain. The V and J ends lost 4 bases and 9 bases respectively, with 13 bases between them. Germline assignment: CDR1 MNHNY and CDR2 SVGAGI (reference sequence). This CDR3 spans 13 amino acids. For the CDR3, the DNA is TGTGCCAGCAGTTCCTCTTGGGGTCTTGAGCAGTTCTTC. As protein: CASSSSWGLEQFF.

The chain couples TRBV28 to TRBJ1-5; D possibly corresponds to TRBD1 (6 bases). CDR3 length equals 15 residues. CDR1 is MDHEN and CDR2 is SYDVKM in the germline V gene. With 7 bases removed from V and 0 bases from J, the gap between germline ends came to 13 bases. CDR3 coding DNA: TGTGCCAGCATACACAGGGACCGTAGCAATCAGCCCCAGCATTTT. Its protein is CASIHRDRSNQPQHF.

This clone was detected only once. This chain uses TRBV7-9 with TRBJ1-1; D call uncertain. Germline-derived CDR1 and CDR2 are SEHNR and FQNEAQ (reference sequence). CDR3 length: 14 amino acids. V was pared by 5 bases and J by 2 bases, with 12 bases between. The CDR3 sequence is CASSPRVGNTEAFF. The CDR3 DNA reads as TGTGCCAGCAGCCCCCGAGTGGGAAACACTGAAGCTTTCTTT.

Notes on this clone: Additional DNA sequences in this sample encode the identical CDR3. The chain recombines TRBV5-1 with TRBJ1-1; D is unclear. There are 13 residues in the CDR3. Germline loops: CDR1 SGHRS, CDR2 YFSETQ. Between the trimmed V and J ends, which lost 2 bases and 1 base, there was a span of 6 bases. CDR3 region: CASSFTENTEAFF. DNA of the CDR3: TGCGCCAGCAGCTTCACCGAGAACACTGAAGCTTTCTTT.

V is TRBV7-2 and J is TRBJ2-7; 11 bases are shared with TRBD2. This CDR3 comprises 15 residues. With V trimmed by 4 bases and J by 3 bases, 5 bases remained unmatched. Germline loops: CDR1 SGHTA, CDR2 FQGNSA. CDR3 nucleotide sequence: TGTGCCAGCAGCTCCACCGGGACTAGCGGCTACGAGCAGTACTTC. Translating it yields CASSSTGTSGYEQYF.

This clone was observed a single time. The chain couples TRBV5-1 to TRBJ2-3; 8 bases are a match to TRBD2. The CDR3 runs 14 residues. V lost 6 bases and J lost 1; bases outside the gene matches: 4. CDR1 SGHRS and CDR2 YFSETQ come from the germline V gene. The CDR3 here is CASTSTSGTDTQYF. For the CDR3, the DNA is TGCGCCAGCACCTCGACTAGCGGCACAGATACGCAGTATTTT.